This entry features one T cell receptor beta chain sequence. Using immunoSEQ multiplex PCR, the repertoire was profiled, and TCRdb retains in-frame clones only, with some absent. The sample has about 3,500 clones, over 15% seen once; the top ten hold 20% to 30%. This record belongs to a study of sequential checkpoint blockade in melanoma. Study summary: After both sequences, patients received maintenance nivolumab.

CDR1 is SGHRS and CDR2 is YFSETQ in the germline V gene. V lost 5 bases and J lost 1, with 12 bases in between. The CDR3 is 14 residues long. This sample's treatment: randomized to nivolumab then ipilimumab (arm A) or the reverse (arm B). None of the patients previously received DNA-damaging chemotherapy. The input for sequencing was tumor tissue (inferred from file names), taken from a patient given nivolumab and ipilimumab in sequence. The chain uses TRBV5-1 and TRBJ1-1; D is unresolved. The receptor's source is a human donor with melanoma. In DNA form, the CDR3 reads TGCGCCAGCAGTTTTGAATGGGGGAACACTGAAGCTTTCTTT. Protein: CASSFEWGNTEAFF.